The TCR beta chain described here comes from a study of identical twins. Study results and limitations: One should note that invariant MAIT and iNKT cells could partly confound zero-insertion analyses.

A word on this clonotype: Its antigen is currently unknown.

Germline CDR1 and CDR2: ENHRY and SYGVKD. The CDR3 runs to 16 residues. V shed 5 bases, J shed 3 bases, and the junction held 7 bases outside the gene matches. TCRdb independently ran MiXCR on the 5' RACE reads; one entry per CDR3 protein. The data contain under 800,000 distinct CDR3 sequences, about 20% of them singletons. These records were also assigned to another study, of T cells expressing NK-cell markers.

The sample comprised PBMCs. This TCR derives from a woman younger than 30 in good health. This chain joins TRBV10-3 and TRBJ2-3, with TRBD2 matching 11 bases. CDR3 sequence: CAISPVSGRETDTQYF. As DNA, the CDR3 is TGTGCCATCAGTCCGGTTAGCGGGAGGGAGACAGATACGCAGTATTTT.